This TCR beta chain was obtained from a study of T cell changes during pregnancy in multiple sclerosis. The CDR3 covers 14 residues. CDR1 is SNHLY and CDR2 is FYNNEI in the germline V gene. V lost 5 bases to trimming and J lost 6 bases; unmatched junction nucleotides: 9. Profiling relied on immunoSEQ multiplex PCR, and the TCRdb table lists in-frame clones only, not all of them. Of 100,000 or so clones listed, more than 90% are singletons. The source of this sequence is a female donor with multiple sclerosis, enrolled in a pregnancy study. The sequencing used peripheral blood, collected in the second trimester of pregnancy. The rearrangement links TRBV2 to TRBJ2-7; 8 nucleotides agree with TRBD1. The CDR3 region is CASSTRQGRSEQYF. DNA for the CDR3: TGTGCCAGCAGTACTAGACAGGGGAGGAGCGAGCAGTACTTC.